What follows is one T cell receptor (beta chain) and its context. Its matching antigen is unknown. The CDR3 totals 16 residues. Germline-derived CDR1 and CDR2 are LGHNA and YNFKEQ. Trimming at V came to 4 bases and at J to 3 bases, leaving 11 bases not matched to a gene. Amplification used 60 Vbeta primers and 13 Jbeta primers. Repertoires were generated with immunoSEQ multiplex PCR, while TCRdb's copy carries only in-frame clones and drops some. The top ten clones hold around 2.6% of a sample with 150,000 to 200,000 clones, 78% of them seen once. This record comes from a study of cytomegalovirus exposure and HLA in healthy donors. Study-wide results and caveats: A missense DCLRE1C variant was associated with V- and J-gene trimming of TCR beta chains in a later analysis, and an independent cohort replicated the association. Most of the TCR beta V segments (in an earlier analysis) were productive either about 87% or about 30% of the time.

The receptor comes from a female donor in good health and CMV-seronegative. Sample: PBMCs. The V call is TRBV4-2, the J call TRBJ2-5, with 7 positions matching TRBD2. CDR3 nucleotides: TGTGCCAGCAGCCTAATCCCGGGAGGAGGGAAAGAGACCCAGTACTTC. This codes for CASSLIPGGGKETQYF.